This T cell receptor (beta chain) came from a study of OX40 agonist ivuxolimab in advanced cancers. The length of the CDR3 is 13 residues. The V end was cut by 2 bases, the J end by 0 bases, with 4 bases between. Per germline, CDR1 SGHDN and CDR2 FVKESK. TCRdb's copy holds only in-frame clones and misses some; the assay was immunoSEQ multiplex PCR. The sample yields about 71,000 clones, around 86% seen once. The chain uses TRBV14 and TRBJ1-1; no definite D call. The sequence derives from an adult with an advanced solid tumor such as melanoma, head and neck, liver or kidney cancer. This specimen consisted of CD4+ or CD8+ T cells sorted from blood, obtained in a trial of the OX40 agonist ivuxolimab. CDR3 sequence: CASSQQMNTEAFF. The CDR3 region has the DNA TGTGCCAGCAGCCAACAGATGAACACTGAAGCTTTCTTT.